This T cell receptor beta chain came from a study of T-cell reconstitution after alpha-beta-depleted transplantation in children. Study-wide results and limits: It was reported that alpha-beta T cells came from several hundred expanded graft clones (about two months after transplant). T-cell numbers and diversity one year post-transplant derived largely from freshly generated T cells.

Unique molecular identifiers were used to barcode this TCRbeta library. Each CDR3 protein gets one entry after TCRdb re-called the PCR reads with MiXCR. The sample contains around 140,000 distinct CDR3 sequences, 8.8% of which appear only once. Trimming removed 3 bases from V and 0 bases from J; junction bases left unmatched: 4. Per germline, CDR1 DFQATT and CDR2 SNEGSKA (reference sequence). The CDR3 runs to 14 residues. This clonotype was observed a few times. The target antigen is unknown. The TCR was taken from a female patient between 2 and 15 years old who had a stem cell transplant for congenital amegakaryocytic thrombocytopenia, so the T cells may come from the graft donor. The V and J genes are TRBV20-1 and TRBJ2-5; 7 positions agree with TRBD2. The sequenced sample was PBMCs, mostly from graft donor cells, obtained 180 days after TCRalphabeta/CD19-depleted stem cell transplant. DNA for the CDR3: TGCAGTGCTAGCGATAGCGGGTACCAAGAGACCCAGTACTTC. It encodes CSASDSGYQETQYF.